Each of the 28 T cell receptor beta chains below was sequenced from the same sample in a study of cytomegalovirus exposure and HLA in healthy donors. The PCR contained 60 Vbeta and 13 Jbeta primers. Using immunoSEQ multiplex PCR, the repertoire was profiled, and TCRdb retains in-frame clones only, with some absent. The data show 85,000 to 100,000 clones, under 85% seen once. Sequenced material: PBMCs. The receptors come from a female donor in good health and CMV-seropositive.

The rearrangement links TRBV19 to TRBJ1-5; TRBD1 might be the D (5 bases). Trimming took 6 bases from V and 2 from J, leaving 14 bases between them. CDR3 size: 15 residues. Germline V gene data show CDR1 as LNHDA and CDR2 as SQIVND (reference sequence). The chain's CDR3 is CASRARDWGNQPQHF. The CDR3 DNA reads TGTGCCAGTAGGGCCCGGGACTGGGGCAATCAGCCCCAGCATTTT.

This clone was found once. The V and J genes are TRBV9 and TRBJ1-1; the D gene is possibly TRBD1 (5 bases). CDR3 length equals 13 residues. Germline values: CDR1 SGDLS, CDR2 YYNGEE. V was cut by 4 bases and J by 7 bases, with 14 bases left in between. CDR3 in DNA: TGTGCCAGCAGCTACGGCGGGGGGGATGAAGCTTTCTTT. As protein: CASSYGGGDEAFF.

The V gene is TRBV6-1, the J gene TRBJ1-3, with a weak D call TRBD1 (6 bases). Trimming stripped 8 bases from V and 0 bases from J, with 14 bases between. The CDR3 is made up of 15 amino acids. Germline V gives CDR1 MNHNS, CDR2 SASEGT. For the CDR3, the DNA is TGTGCCAGCGGTGGACAGCCCATCTCTGGAAACACCATATATTTT. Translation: CASGGQPISGNTIYF.

The CDR3 is CASSDGQGAGELFF. As DNA, the CDR3 is TGTGCCAGCAGTGACGGACAGGGGGCCGGGGAGCTGTTTTTT. This chain joins TRBV6-4 and TRBJ2-2; 10 bases are a match to TRBD1. This CDR3 comprises 14 residues. The germline gives CDR1 MRHNA, CDR2 SNTAGT. V lost 2 bases and J lost 6; bases outside the gene matches: 0.

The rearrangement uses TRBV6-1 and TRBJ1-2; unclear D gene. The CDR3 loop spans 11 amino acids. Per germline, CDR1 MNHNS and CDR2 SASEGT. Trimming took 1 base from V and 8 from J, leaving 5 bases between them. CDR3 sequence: CASSEVSGYTF. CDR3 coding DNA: TGTGCCAGCAGTGAAGTTAGCGGCTACACCTTC.

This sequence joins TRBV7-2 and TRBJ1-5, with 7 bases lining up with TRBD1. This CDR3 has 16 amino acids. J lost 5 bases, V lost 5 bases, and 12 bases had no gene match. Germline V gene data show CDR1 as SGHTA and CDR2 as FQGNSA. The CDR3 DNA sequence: TGTGCCAGCAGCACAGGAACAGGGGCTTTCGATCAGCCCCAGCATTTT. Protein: CASSTGTGAFDQPQHF. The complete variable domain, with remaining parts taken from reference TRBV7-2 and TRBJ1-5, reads GAGVSQSPSNKVTEKGKDVELRCDPISGHTALYWYRQSLGQGLEFLIYFQGNSAPDKSGLPSDRFSAERTGGSVSTLTIQRTQQEDSAVYLCASSTGTGAFDQPQHFGDGTRLSIL.

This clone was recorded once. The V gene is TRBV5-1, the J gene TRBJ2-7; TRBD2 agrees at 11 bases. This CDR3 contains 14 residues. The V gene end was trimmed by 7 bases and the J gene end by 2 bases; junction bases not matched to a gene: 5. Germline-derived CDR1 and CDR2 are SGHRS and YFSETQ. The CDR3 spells CASGIAGGTYEQYF. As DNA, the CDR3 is TGCGCCAGCGGTATAGCGGGGGGGACCTACGAGCAGTACTTC.

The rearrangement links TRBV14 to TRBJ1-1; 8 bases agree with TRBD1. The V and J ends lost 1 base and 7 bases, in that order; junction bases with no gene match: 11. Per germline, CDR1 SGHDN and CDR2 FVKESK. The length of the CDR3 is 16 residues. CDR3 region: CASSQAPGQVVYEAFF. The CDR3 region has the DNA TGTGCCAGCAGCCAAGCTCCGGGACAGGTGGTATATGAAGCTTTCTTT.

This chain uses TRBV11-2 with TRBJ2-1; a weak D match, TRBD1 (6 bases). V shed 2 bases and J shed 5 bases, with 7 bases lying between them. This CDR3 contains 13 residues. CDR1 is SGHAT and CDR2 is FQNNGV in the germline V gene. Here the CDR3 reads CASSLTGNNEQFF. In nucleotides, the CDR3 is TGTGCCAGCAGCTTAACAGGGAACAATGAGCAGTTCTTC.

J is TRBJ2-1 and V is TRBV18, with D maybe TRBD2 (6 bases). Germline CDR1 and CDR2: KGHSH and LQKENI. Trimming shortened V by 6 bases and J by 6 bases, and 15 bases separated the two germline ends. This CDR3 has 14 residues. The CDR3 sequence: CASSPWEESNEQFF. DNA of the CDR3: TGTGCCAGCTCGCCCTGGGAGGAGAGCAATGAGCAGTTCTTC.

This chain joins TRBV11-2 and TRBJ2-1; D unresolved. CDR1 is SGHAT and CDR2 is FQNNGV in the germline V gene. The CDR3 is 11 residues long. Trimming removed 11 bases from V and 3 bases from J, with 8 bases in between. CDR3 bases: TGTGCCGGCGGATACTACAATGAGCAGTTCTTC. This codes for CAGGYYNEQFF.

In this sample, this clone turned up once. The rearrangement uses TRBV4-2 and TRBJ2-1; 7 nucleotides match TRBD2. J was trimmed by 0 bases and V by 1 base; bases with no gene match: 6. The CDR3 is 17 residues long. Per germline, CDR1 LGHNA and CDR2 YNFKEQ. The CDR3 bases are TGTGCCAGCAGCCAAGCCTCGGGCGGGGGCTCCTACAATGAGCAGTTCTTC. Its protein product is CASSQASGGGSYNEQFF.

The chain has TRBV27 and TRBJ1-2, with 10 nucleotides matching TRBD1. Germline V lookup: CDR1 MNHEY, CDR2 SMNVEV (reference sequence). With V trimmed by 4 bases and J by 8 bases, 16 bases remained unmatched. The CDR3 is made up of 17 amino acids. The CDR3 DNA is TGTGCCAGCAGTTCCAACCCTACCGGGACAGGGGTTTTCGGCTACACCTTC. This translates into CASSSNPTGTGVFGYTF.

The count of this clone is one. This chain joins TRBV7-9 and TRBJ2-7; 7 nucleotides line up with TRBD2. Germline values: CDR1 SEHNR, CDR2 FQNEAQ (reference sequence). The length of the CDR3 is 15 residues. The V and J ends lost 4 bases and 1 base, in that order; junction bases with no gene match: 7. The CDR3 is CASSSQPGLSYEQYF. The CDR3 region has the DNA TGTGCCAGCAGCTCACAGCCGGGACTATCCTACGAGCAGTACTTC.

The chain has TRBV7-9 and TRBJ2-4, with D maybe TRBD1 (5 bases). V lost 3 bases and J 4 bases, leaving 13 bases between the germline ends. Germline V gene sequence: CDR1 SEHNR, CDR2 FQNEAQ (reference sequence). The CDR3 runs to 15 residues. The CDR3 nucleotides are TGTGCCAGCAGCTTTGGGGCAGGGCTTAAAAACATTCAGTACTTC. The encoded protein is CASSFGAGLKNIQYF.

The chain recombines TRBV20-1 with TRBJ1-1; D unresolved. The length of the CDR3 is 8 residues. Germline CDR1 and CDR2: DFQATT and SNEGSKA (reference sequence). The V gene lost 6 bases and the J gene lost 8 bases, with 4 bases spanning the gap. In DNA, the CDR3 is TGCAGTGCCACAGAAGCTTTCTTT. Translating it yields CSATEAFF.

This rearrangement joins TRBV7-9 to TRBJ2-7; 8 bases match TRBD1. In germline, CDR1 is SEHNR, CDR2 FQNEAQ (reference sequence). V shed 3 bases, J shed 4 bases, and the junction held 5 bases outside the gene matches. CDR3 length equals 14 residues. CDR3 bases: TGTGCCAGCAGCTTCAGGGGGCTCGGGTACGAGCAGTACTTC. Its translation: CASSFRGLGYEQYF.

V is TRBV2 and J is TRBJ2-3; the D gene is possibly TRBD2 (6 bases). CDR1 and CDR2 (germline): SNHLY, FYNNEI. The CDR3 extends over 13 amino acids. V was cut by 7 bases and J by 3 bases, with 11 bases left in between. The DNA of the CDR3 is TGTGCCAGCACGCGGGGCGCGACAGATACGCAGTATTTT. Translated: CASTRGATDTQYF. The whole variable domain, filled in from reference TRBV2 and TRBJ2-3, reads EPEVTQTPSHQVTQMGQEVILRCVPISNHLYFYWYRQILGQKVEFLVSFYNNEISEKSEIFDDQFSVERPDGSNFTLKIRSTKLEDSAMYFCASTRGATDTQYFGPGTRLTVL.

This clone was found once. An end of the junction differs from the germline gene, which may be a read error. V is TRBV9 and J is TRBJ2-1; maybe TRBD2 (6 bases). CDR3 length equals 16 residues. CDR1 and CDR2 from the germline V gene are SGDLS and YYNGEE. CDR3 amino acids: CASTVGAGRSANEQFF. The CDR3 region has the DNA TGTGCCAGCACCGTAGGGGCGGGAAGGAGTGCCAATGAGCAGTTCTTC.

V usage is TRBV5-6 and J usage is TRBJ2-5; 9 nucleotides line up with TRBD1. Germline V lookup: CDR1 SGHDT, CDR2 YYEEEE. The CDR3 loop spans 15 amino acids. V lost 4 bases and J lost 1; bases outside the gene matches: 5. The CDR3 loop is CASSGNRGRQETQYF. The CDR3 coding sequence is TGTGCCAGCAGCGGGAACAGGGGGCGCCAAGAGACCCAGTACTTC.

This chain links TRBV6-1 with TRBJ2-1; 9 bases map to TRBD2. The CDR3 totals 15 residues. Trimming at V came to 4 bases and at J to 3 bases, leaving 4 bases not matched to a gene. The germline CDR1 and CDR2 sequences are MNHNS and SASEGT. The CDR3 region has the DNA TGTGCCAGCAGTGCCGTAGCGGGGGTCTACAATGAGCAGTTCTTC. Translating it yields CASSAVAGVYNEQFF.

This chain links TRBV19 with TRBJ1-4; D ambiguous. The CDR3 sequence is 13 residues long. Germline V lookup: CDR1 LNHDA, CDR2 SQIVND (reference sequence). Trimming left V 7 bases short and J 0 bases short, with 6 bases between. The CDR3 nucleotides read TGTGCCAGTACTAGCGCAACTAATGAAAAACTGTTTTTT. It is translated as CASTSATNEKLFF.

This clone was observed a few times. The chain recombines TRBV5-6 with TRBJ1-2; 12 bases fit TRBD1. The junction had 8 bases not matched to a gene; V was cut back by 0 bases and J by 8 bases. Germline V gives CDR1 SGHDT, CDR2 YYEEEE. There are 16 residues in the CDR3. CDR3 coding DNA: TGTGCCAGCAGCTTGGTCCCGGGACAGGGGGCTGGAGGCTACACCTTC. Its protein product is CASSLVPGQGAGGYTF.

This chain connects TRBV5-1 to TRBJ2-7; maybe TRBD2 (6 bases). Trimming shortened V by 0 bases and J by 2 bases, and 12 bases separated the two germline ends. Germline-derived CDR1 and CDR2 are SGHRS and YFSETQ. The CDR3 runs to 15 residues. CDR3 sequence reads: CASSLASGLTYEQYF. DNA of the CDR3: TGCGCCAGCAGCTTGGCTTCGGGACTGACCTACGAGCAGTACTTC.

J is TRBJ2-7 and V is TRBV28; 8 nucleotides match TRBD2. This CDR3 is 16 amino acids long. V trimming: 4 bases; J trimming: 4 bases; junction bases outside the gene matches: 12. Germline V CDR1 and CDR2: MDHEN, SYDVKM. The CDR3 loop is CASSSLGGVSWYEQYF. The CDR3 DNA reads TGTGCCAGCAGTTCCCTCGGGGGGGTTTCGTGGTACGAGCAGTACTTC.

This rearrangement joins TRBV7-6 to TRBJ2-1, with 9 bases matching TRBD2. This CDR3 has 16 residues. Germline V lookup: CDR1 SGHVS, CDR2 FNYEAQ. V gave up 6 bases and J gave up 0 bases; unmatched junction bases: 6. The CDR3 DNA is TGTGCCAGCAGTGCCAATAGCGGGAGCTCCTACAATGAGCAGTTCTTC. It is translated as CASSANSGSSYNEQFF.

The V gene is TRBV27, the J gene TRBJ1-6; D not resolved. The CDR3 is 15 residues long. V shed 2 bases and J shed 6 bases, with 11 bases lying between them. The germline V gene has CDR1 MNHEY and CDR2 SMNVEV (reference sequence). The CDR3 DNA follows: TGTGCCAGCAGTTTAATTCGCCAGGTTAATTCACCCCTCCACTTT. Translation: CASSLIRQVNSPLHF.

As DNA, the CDR3 is TGTGCCAGCAGTTGGACAGGGAACACCTACGAGCAGTACTTC. Its translation: CASSWTGNTYEQYF. This chain links TRBV27 with TRBJ2-7; 8 bases agree with TRBD1. The CDR3 spans 14 residues. Germline V gene data show CDR1 as MNHEY and CDR2 as SMNVEV (reference sequence). The V segment lost 4 bases and the J segment 2 bases; nucleotides outside the gene matches: 4.